Below, 20 T cell receptor beta chains from the same sample are listed, as sequenced in a study of cytotoxic CD8 clonotypes in ibrutinib-treated CLL. Clones were read by immunoSEQ multiplex PCR, and TCRdb kept only the in-frame ones, dropping some. The sample comprises 200,000 to 250,000 clones, roughly 74% of which are singletons, and over 15% rests with the top ten. The material sequenced was PBMCs, taken after 24 months of ibrutinib treatment. These receptors were taken from a human donor with chronic lymphocytic leukemia.

This clone was seen a handful of times. This rearrangement joins TRBV28 to TRBJ1-2; TRBD1 is a possible D gene (6 bases). Germline V gene sequence: CDR1 MDHEN, CDR2 SYDVKM. This CDR3 spans 13 amino acids. V was shortened by 5 bases and J by 7 bases, with 14 bases between the two germline ends. CDR3: CASSPRGLGGYTF. CDR3 nucleotides: TGTGCCAGCAGTCCCCGGGGGCTGGGTGGCTACACCTTC.

The CDR3 region is CASSDGGAKEKLFF. The CDR3 DNA follows: TGTGCCAGCAGTGATGGAGGGGCCAAGGAAAAACTGTTTTTT. The chain combines TRBV2 with TRBJ1-4; possibly TRBD1 for D (5 bases). Per the germline V gene, CDR1 is SNHLY and CDR2 is FYNNEI. The CDR3 loop spans 14 amino acids. V shed 3 bases and J shed 8 bases, with 13 bases lying between them. The whole variable domain, filled in from reference TRBV2 and TRBJ1-4, reads EPEVTQTPSHQVTQMGQEVILRCVPISNHLYFYWYRQILGQKVEFLVSFYNNEISEKSEIFDDQFSVERPDGSNFTLKIRSTKLEDSAMYFCASSDGGAKEKLFFGSGTQLSVL.

The V call is TRBV6-5, the J call TRBJ1-5, with D unclear. V was pared by 6 bases and J by 3 bases, with 6 bases between. CDR3 length equals 12 residues. Germline CDR1 is MNHEY and CDR2 is SVGAGI. CDR3 residues: CASRTDNQPQHF. The DNA of the CDR3 is TGTGCCAGCAGAACCGACAATCAGCCCCAGCATTTT.

The chain joins TRBV6-6 to TRBJ2-2; 9 nucleotides match TRBD2. The length of the CDR3 is 14 residues. The V gene end was trimmed by 7 bases and the J gene end by 3 bases; junction bases not matched to a gene: 3. Per germline, CDR1 MNHNY and CDR2 SVGAGI (reference sequence). CDR3 in DNA: TGTGCCAGCATGTTAGCGGGAGACACCGGGGAGCTGTTTTTT. Its translation: CASMLAGDTGELFF.

The rearrangement joins TRBV4-2 to TRBJ1-5; 8 nucleotides agree with TRBD1. The CDR3 is 15 amino acids. The junction had 8 bases not matched to a gene; V was cut back by 4 bases and J by 6 bases. The germline V gene encodes CDR1 LGHNA and CDR2 YNFKEQ. CDR3 in DNA: TGTGCCAGCAGCCCCCAGGACAGGGAGGGTCAGCCCCAGCATTTT. Amino acids: CASSPQDREGQPQHF.

This clone has only one observation. CDR3 sequence (DNA): TGTGCCAGCAGTTTAACAGGGTTAAATGAAAAACTGTTTTTT. Protein sequence: CASSLTGLNEKLFF. V usage is TRBV28 and J usage is TRBJ1-4; weak D call: TRBD1 (6 bases). The CDR3 totals 14 residues. In germline, CDR1 is MDHEN, CDR2 SYDVKM. Between the trimmed V and J ends, which lost 2 bases and 5 bases, there was a span of 9 bases.

The chain carries TRBV10-1 and TRBJ2-7; 11 bases line up with TRBD2. CDR1 and CDR2 (germline): WNHNN, SYGVQD (reference sequence). The V and J ends lost 8 bases and 0 bases, in that order; junction bases with no gene match: 18. The CDR3 covers 19 residues. The CDR3 loop is CASPAKRGELAGASYEQYF. CDR3 coding DNA: TGCGCCAGCCCAGCAAAGAGAGGCGAACTAGCGGGAGCCTCCTACGAGCAGTACTTC.

The chain recombines TRBV4-3 with TRBJ1-1; TRBD1 agrees at 7 bases. The germline V gene encodes CDR1 LGHNA and CDR2 YSLEER. After removal of 1 base from V and 4 bases from J, the junction contained 9 bases not matched to a gene. This CDR3 has 16 residues. The CDR3: CASSQAMTGRITEAFF. The CDR3 DNA reads as TGCGCCAGCAGCCAAGCGATGACAGGGAGGATCACTGAAGCTTTCTTT.

The chain is built from TRBV15 and TRBJ1-4; D gene ambiguous. The V gene's germline CDR1 is LNHNV and CDR2 YYDKDF (reference sequence). This CDR3 spans 14 amino acids. V lost 1 base to trimming and J lost 0 bases, with 3 bases between them. The CDR3 reads CATSRASTNEKLFF. The CDR3 nucleotides read TGTGCCACCAGCAGAGCCTCAACTAATGAAAAACTGTTTTTT.

This clone was counted only a few times. The rearrangement uses TRBV6-5 and TRBJ1-1, with D possibly TRBD1 on 5 matching bases. V lost 7 bases and J lost 1, with 10 bases in between. Germline CDR1 and CDR2: MNHEY and SVGAGI. The CDR3 length is 13 residues. The chain's CDR3 is CASNRLANTEAFF. CDR3 bases: TGTGCCAGCAACAGGTTGGCGAACACTGAAGCTTTCTTT.

The CDR3 bases are TGTGCCAGCAGCCAGGGACTAGCGGTTACAGATACGCAGTATTTT. Amino acids: CASSQGLAVTDTQYF. V usage is TRBV9 and J usage is TRBJ2-3, with 11 bases matching TRBD2. V gave up 4 bases and J gave up 3 bases; unmatched junction bases: 4. The CDR3 runs to 15 residues. Germline V gives CDR1 SGDLS, CDR2 YYNGEE.

This chain uses TRBV2 with TRBJ2-2; 7 nucleotides line up with TRBD2. This CDR3 has 15 residues. CDR1 SNHLY and CDR2 FYNNEI come from the germline V gene. J lost 5 bases, V lost 2 bases, and 5 bases had no gene match. CDR3 sequence (DNA): TGTGCCAGCAGTGAAACAGCGGGACCGACCGGGGAGCTGTTTTTT. Protein product: CASSETAGPTGELFF.

The V call is TRBV27, the J call TRBJ1-4; D is undetermined. V was pared by 4 bases and J by 0 bases, with 12 bases between. The V gene's germline CDR1 is MNHEY and CDR2 SMNVEV (reference sequence). The CDR3 extends over 16 amino acids. The CDR3 spells CASSWGKATTNEKLFF. The CDR3 region has the DNA TGTGCCAGCAGTTGGGGAAAGGCGACAACTAATGAAAAACTGTTTTTT.

The chain links TRBV10-1 to TRBJ2-2; D possibly corresponds to TRBD2 (5 bases). Trimming removed 2 bases from V and 5 bases from J, with 6 bases in between. This CDR3 is 13 amino acids long. The germline CDR1 and CDR2 sequences are WNHNN and SYGVQD (reference sequence). The CDR3 reads CASSERGTGELFF. DNA of the CDR3: TGCGCCAGCAGTGAGAGAGGGACCGGGGAGCTGTTTTTT.

The chain recombines TRBV2 with TRBJ2-1; maybe TRBD2 (5 bases). CDR3 size: 17 residues. Germline V gene sequence: CDR1 SNHLY, CDR2 FYNNEI. V was shortened by 7 bases and J by 0 bases, with 19 bases between the two germline ends. The CDR3 region is CASMGASPRNSYNEQFF. The CDR3 DNA is TGTGCCAGCATGGGAGCTAGCCCCCGGAACTCCTACAATGAGCAGTTCTTC.

The chain combines TRBV5-1 with TRBJ2-4; the D gene could be TRBD1 or TRBD2 (5 bases each). Per the germline V gene, CDR1 is SGHRS and CDR2 is YFSETQ. Trimming cost V 1 base and J 7 bases, with 15 bases left between them. This CDR3 has 15 residues. The CDR3 protein is CASSLQSAGTNIQYF. The DNA of the CDR3 is TGCGCCAGCAGCTTGCAGTCCGCAGGGACGAACATTCAGTACTTC.

This chain connects TRBV2 to TRBJ2-5, with 8 nucleotides matching TRBD1. CDR3 length equals 13 residues. Germline V gene data show CDR1 as SNHLY and CDR2 as FYNNEI. V shed 7 bases and J 3 bases; nucleotides not matched to a gene: 4. The CDR3, as DNA: TGTGCCAGCATTGGACAGGGCAAAGAGACCCAGTACTTC. Its protein product is CASIGQGKETQYF.

The rearrangement joins TRBV19 to TRBJ2-7, with 8 bases lining up with TRBD1. Germline CDR1 reads LNHDA; CDR2 reads SQIVND (reference sequence). The CDR3 has 16 amino acids. Trimming at V came to 5 bases and at J to 4 bases, leaving 13 bases not matched to a gene. CDR3 sequence: CASSPTPAGGIYEQYF. CDR3 sequence (DNA): TGTGCCAGTAGTCCAACCCCCGCAGGGGGCATATACGAGCAGTACTTC.

This chain uses TRBV28 with TRBJ2-6; the D gene is possibly TRBD1 (5 bases). Germline CDR1 and CDR2: MDHEN and SYDVKM. The CDR3 length is 15 residues. V dropped 2 bases and J dropped 2 bases, with 7 bases sitting between them. The CDR3 reads CASSLQQAGANVLTF. In DNA form, the CDR3 reads TGTGCCAGCAGTTTACAACAGGCTGGGGCCAACGTCCTGACTTTC. Full variable domain (missing parts from reference TRBV28 and TRBJ2-6): DVKVTQSSRYLVKRTGEKVFLECVQDMDHENMFWYRQDPGLGLRLIYFSYDVKMKEKGDIPEGYSVSREKKERFSLILESASTNQTSMYLCASSLQQAGANVLTFGAGSRLTVL.

J is TRBJ1-1 and V is TRBV28; D remains ambiguous. V shed 1 base and J shed 0 bases, with 18 bases lying between them. This CDR3 region has 18 residues. Germline CDR1 and CDR2: MDHEN and SYDVKM. Here the CDR3 DNA reads TGTGCCAGCAGTTTATATGCCACTGGTGGCGTAATGAACACTGAAGCTTTCTTT. Protein sequence: CASSLYATGGVMNTEAFF.